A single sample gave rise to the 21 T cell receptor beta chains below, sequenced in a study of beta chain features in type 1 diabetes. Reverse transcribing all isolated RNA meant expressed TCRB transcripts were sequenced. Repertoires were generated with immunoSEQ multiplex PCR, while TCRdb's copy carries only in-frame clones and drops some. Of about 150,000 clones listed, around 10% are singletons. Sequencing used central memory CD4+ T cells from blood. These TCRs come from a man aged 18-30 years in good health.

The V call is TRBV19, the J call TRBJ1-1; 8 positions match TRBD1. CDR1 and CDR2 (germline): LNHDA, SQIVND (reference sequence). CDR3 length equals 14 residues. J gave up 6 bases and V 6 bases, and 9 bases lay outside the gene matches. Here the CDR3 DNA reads TGTGCCAGTAGGAAACAGGGGGAGCAAGCTGAAGCTTTCTTT. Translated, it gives CASRKQGEQAEAFF.

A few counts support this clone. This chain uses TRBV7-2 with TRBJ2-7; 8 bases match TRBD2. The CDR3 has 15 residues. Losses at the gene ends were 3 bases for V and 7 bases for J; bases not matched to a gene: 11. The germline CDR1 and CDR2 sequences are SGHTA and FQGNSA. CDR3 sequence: CASSFSGSAGREQYF. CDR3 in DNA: TGTGCCAGCAGCTTCAGCGGGAGTGCGGGTCGGGAGCAGTACTTC.

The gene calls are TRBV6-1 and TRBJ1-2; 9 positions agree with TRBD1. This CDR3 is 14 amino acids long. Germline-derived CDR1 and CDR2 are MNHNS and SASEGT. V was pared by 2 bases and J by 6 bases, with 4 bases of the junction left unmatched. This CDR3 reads CASSERGDRDGYTF. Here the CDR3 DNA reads TGTGCCAGCAGTGAAAGAGGGGACAGGGATGGCTACACCTTC.

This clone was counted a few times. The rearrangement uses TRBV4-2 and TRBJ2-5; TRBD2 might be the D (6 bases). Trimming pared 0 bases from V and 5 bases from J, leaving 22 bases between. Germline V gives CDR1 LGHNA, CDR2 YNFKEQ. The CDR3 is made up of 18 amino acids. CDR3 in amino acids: CASSQDGLAGRSRETQYF. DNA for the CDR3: TGTGCCAGCAGCCAAGATGGGTTGGCGGGGCGTTCCCGGGAGACCCAGTACTTC.

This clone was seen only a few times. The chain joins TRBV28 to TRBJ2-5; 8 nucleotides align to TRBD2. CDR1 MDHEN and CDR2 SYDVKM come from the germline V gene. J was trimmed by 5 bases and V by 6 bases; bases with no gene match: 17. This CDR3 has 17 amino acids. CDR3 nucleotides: TGTGCCAGCAGCTCTGCTGGCGGGAGGAATTGGGGGGAGACCCAGTACTTC. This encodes CASSSAGGRNWGETQYF.

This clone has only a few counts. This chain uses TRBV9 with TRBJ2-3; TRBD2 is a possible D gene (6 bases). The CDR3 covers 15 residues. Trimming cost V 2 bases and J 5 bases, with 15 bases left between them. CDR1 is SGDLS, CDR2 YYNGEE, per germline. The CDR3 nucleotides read TGTGCCAGCAGCGTGGTTGGGAGGCAGGGAGATACGCAGTATTTT. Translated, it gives CASSVVGRQGDTQYF.

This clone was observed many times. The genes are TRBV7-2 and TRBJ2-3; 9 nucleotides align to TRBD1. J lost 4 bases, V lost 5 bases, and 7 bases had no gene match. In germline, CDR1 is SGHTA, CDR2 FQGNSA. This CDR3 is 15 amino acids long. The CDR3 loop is CASSLTRDRADTQYF. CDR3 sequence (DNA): TGTGCCAGCAGCCTCACCCGGGACAGGGCAGATACGCAGTATTTT. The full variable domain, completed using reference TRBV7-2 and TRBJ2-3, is GAGVSQSPSNKVTEKGKDVELRCDPISGHTALYWYRQSLGQGLEFLIYFQGNSAPDKSGLPSDRFSAERTGGSVSTLTIQRTQQEDSAVYLCASSLTRDRADTQYFGPGTRLTVL.

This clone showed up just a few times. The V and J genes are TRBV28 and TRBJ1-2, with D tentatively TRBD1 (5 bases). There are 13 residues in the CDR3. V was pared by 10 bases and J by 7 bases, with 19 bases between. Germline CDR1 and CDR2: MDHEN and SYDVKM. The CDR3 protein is CATTTGQGSGYTF. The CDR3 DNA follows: TGTGCCACCACCACCGGGCAGGGCTCTGGCTACACCTTC.

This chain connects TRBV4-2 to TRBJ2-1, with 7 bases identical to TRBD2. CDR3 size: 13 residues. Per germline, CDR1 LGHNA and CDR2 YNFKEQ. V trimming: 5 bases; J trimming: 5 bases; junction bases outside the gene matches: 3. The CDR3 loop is CASSSTSNNEQFF. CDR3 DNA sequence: TGTGCCAGCAGCTCGACTAGCAACAATGAGCAGTTCTTC.

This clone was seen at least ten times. CDR3 nucleotide sequence: TGTGCCAGCAGGGTCGACAGGGGGCGAGAGACCCAGTACTTC. The encoded protein is CASRVDRGRETQYF. The V and J genes are TRBV28 and TRBJ2-5; 10 bases agree with TRBD1. V trimming: 6 bases; J trimming: 4 bases; junction bases outside the gene matches: 5. The germline V gene encodes CDR1 MDHEN and CDR2 SYDVKM. CDR3 size: 14 residues.

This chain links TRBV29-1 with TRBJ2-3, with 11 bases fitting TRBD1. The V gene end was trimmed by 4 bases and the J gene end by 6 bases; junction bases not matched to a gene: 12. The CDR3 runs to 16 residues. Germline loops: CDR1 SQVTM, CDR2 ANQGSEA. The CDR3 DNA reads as TGCAGCGTTGGGAGGCGGACAGGGGGCTTTCTCGATACGCAGTATTTT. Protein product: CSVGRRTGGFLDTQYF.

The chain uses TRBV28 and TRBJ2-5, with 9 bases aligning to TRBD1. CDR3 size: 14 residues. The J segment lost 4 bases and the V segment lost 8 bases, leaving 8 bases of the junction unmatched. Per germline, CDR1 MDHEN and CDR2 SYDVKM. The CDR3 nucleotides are TGTGCCAGCCTCGACAGGGGGGGAAGAGAGACCCAGTACTTC. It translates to CASLDRGGRETQYF. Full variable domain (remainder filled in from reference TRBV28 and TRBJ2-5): DVKVTQSSRYLVKRTGEKVFLECVQDMDHENMFWYRQDPGLGLRLIYFSYDVKMKEKGDIPEGYSVSREKKERFSLILESASTNQTSMYLCASLDRGGRETQYFGPGTRLLVL.

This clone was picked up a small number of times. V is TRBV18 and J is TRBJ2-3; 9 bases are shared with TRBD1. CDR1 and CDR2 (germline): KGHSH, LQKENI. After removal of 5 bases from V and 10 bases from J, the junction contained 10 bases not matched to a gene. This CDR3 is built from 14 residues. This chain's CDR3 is CASSSGTGPDPQYF. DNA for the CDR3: TGTGCCAGCTCATCCGGGACAGGGCCAGACCCGCAGTATTTT.

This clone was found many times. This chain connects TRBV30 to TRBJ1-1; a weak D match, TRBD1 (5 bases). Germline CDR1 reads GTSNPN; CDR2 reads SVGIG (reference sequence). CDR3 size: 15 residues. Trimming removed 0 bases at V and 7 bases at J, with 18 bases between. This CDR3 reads CAWSVGIVSDSEAFF. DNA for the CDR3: TGTGCCTGGAGTGTAGGTATAGTGTCAGACAGTGAAGCTTTCTTT.

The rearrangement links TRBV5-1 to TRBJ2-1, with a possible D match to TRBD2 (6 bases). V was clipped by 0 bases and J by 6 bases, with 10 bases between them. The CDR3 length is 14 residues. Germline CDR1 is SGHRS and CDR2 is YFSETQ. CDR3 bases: TGCGCCAGCAGCTTGGCCGGAGGGGTCAATGAGCAGTTCTTC. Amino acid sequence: CASSLAGGVNEQFF.

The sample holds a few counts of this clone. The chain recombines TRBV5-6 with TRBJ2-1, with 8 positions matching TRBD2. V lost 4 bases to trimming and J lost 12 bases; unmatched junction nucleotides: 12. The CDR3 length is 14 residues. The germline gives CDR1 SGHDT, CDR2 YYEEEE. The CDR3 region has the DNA TGTGCCAGCAGCCGGGGGGGAGGACAGACCCGGCAGTTCTTC. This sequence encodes CASSRGGGQTRQFF.

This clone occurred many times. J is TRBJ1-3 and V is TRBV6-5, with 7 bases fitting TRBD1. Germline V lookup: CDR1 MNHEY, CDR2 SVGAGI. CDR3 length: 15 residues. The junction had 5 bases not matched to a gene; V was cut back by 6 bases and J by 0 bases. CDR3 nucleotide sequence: TGTGCCAGCAGCCGGACAGGAGACTCTGGAAACACCATATATTTT. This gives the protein CASSRTGDSGNTIYF.

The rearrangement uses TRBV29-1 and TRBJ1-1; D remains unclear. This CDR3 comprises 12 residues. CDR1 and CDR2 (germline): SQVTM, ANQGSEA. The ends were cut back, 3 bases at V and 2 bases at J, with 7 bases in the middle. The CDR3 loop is CSVDRINTEAFF. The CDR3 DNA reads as TGCAGCGTTGACAGAATTAACACTGAAGCTTTCTTT. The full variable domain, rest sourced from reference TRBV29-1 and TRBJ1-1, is SAVISQKPSRDICQRGTSLTIQCQVDSQVTMMFWYRQQPGQSLTLIATANQGSEATYESGFVIDKFPISRPNLTFSTLTVSNMSPEDSSIYLCSVDRINTEAFFGQGTRLTVV.

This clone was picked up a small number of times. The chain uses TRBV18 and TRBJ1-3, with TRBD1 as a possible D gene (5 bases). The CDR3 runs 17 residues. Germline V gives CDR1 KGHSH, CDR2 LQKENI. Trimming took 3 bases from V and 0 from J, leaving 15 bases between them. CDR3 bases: TGTGCCAGCTCACCGCAAGCGGGACGTATCTCTGGAAACACCATATATTTT. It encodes CASSPQAGRISGNTIYF.

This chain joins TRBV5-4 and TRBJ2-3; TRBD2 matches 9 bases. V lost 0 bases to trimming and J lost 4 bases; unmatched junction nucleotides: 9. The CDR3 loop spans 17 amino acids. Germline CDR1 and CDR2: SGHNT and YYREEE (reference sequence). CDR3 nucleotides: TGTGCCAGCAGCTTGGACTGGACTAGCGCTTCTCCAGATACGCAGTATTTT. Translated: CASSLDWTSASPDTQYF.

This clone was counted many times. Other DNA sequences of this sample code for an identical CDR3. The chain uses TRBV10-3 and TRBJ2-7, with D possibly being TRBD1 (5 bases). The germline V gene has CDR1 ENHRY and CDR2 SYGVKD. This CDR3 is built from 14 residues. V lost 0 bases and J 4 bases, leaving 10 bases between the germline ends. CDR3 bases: TGTGCCATCAGTGAGTCTTCAGGGAAGTACGAGCAGTACTTC. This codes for CAISESSGKYEQYF.